The following is a T cell receptor beta chain sequence with its context. Its antigen is still unknown. The record has no base qualities; no much larger clone is one base away. This specimen belongs to a study of technical replicates of blood from several donors (dated by TCRdb to the late 2010s). Libraries came from the immunoSEQ multiplex PCR assay. TCRdb stores this immuneACCESS table with in-frame sequences only. Part of the clones is absent; in the studies checked, under half of the shortfall reflects unresolved V genes, and no reason is known for the rest. This sample is represented by 90,000 to 100,000 clones; around 95% of them were singletons. The ten largest make up about 0.24% of the sample. Germline trimming amounts to 4 bases on V and 11 bases on J, with 8 as the count of junction bases outside the gene matches. The CDR3 runs 15 residues from the cysteine to the phenylalanine. Only the CDR3 region is kept as DNA, spanning 45 bases read in frame from base 1. Taken from the germline V gene (reference sequence), the CDR1 and CDR2 loops are LNHDA and SQIVND.

The chain joins TRBV19 to TRBJ2-3; 14 of the junction bases match TRBD2. This clonotype was obtained from a human donor in good health. Specimen: T cells isolated from PBMCs. The CDR3 here reads CASSRGTSGSSRQYF. The nucleotide sequence is given as TGTGCCAGTAGTAGGGGGACTAGCGGGAGTTCGCGGCAGTATTTT.